The next 23 T cell receptor beta chains were all read from a single sample in a study of T cells after somatic rescue of genetic block. Here immunoSEQ multiplex PCR was the method, and the copy in TCRdb shows in-frame clones only, minus some. The table lists around 67,000 clones, under 95% of them singletons. Material: peripheral blood mononuclear cells (PBMCs). These receptors originate from a young man.

The V and J genes are TRBV27 and TRBJ1-6; TRBD1 is a possible D gene (5 bases). Germline V lookup: CDR1 MNHEY, CDR2 SMNVEV (reference sequence). Deletions cut 0 bases from V and 5 bases from J, with 8 bases between. This CDR3 is 15 amino acids long. Written as DNA, the CDR3 is TGTGCCAGCAGTTTATCGAAGGGACATAATTCACCCCTCCACTTT. This sequence encodes CASSLSKGHNSPLHF.

This chain connects TRBV27 to TRBJ2-7; the D is unclear. With 5 bases removed from V and 2 bases from J, the gap between germline ends came to 13 bases. In germline, CDR1 is MNHEY, CDR2 SMNVEV (reference sequence). This CDR3 spans 14 amino acids. The CDR3 here is CASSAGVGPYEQYF. The CDR3 DNA reads as TGTGCCAGCAGTGCCGGAGTGGGCCCCTACGAGCAGTACTTC.

The CDR3, as DNA: TGTGCCAGCAGCTTGGGGGGTTATGGCAATCAGCCCCAGCATTTT. It is translated as CASSLGGYGNQPQHF. The chain recombines TRBV5-6 with TRBJ1-5; no reliable D call. The germline V gene encodes CDR1 SGHDT and CDR2 YYEEEE. CDR3 length: 15 amino acids. Trimming took off 0 bases at V and 2 bases at J, with 9 bases between the two ends.

The V and J genes are TRBV19 and TRBJ1-5, with D perhaps TRBD1 (6 bases). Between the trimmed V and J ends, which lost 4 bases and 4 bases, there was a span of 11 bases. CDR1 is LNHDA, CDR2 SQIVND, per germline (reference sequence). The length of the CDR3 is 14 residues. CDR3 sequence (DNA): TGTGCCAGTAGTACTACAGGGACAAATCAGCCCCAGCATTTT. Protein: CASSTTGTNQPQHF.

The chain recombines TRBV2 with TRBJ2-5; maybe TRBD2 (8 bases). Germline CDR1 is SNHLY and CDR2 is FYNNEI. V was pared by 10 bases and J by 6 bases, with 21 bases between. CDR3 length: 14 amino acids. The CDR3: CATQGVAGLKTQYF. The CDR3, as DNA: TGTGCCACCCAGGGGGTAGCGGGGTTAAAGACCCAGTACTTC.

This clone was counted a single time. The V gene is TRBV4-1, the J gene TRBJ2-1; D might be TRBD2 (6 bases). This CDR3 is 13 amino acids long. Trimming shortened V by 1 base and J by 6 bases, and 7 bases separated the two germline ends. Germline lookup yields CDR1 MGHRA and CDR2 YSYEKL. The DNA of the CDR3 is TGCGCCAGCAGCCAAGGGGGAGGCAATGAGCAGTTCTTC. Translating gives CASSQGGGNEQFF.

V usage is TRBV2 and J usage is TRBJ2-5; 8 nucleotides line up with TRBD1. Germline values: CDR1 SNHLY, CDR2 FYNNEI. This CDR3 spans 13 amino acids. After removal of 5 bases from V and 4 bases from J, the junction contained 3 bases not matched to a gene. The CDR3 nucleotides read TGTGCCAGCAGTAACGACAGGGGAGAGACCCAGTACTTC. It encodes CASSNDRGETQYF.

This chain links TRBV6-5 with TRBJ2-2; unclear D gene. Germline lookup yields CDR1 MNHEY and CDR2 SVGAGI. V shed 2 bases and J shed 6 bases, with 10 bases lying between them. CDR3 length equals 14 residues. The CDR3 DNA reads TGTGCCAGCAGTTACCGTTGGGTATCCGGGGAGCTGTTTTTT. It encodes CASSYRWVSGELFF.

This clone was detected once. A read error may produce the germline difference seen at one junction end. The gene calls are TRBV10-2 and TRBJ1-1; D is unresolved. Germline V gene lookup returns CDR1 WSHSY and CDR2 SAAADI. The CDR3 is 15 amino acids. This chain's CDR3 is CGSSESRFRDTEAFF. The CDR3 bases are TGCGGCAGCAGTGAGTCAAGGTTTCGGGACACTGAAGCTTTCTTT.

The CDR3 nucleotides are TGTGCCAGCAGCCAAGGGGAGGGACGGGCAGAGACCCAGTACTTC. This codes for CASSQGEGRAETQYF. The chain has TRBV4-2 and TRBJ2-5; 7 positions match TRBD2. This CDR3 comprises 15 residues. CDR1 and CDR2 (germline): LGHNA, YNFKEQ. J was trimmed by 4 bases and V by 1 base; bases with no gene match: 6.

The CDR3 spells CASSLGGTSPMNTEAFF. DNA for the CDR3: TGCGCCAGCAGCTTGGGTGGGACAAGCCCGATGAACACTGAAGCTTTCTTT. The chain combines TRBV5-1 with TRBJ1-1; maybe TRBD1 (6 bases). Germline assignment: CDR1 SGHRS and CDR2 YFSETQ. V lost 0 bases and J lost 0, with 15 bases in between. The CDR3 covers 17 residues.

V gene TRBV2 combines with J gene TRBJ1-2; 10 bases map to TRBD1. From germline, CDR1 is SNHLY and CDR2 FYNNEI. The length of the CDR3 is 14 residues. V dropped 6 bases and J dropped 3; count of bases not matched to a gene: 4. The CDR3: CASSKDRGDYGYTF. The CDR3 nucleotides read TGTGCCAGCAGCAAGGACAGGGGGGACTATGGCTACACCTTC.

V gene TRBV7-2 combines with J gene TRBJ1-3, with TRBD1 matching 7 bases. The ends lost 5 bases at V and 7 bases at J; junction bases unmatched: 8. CDR3 length: 14 residues. From germline, CDR1 is SGHTA and CDR2 FQGNSA. The CDR3 nucleotides read TGTGCCAGCAGCCGGACAGGCCCCGCCAACACCATATATTTT. Amino acids: CASSRTGPANTIYF. Filled out from reference TRBV7-2 and TRBJ1-3, the complete variable domain reads GAGVSQSPSNKVTEKGKDVELRCDPISGHTALYWYRQSLGQGLEFLIYFQGNSAPDKSGLPSDRFSAERTGGSVSTLTIQRTQQEDSAVYLCASSRTGPANTIYFGEGSWLTVV.

The rearrangement joins TRBV11-1 to TRBJ2-2, with D perhaps TRBD1 (6 bases). The germline V and J ends were trimmed by 1 base and 4 bases, with 10 bases remaining between them. The V gene's germline CDR1 is SGHAT and CDR2 FQDESV (reference sequence). The CDR3 totals 15 residues. The CDR3 sequence: CASSLDRVSTGELFF. The CDR3 bases are TGTGCCAGCAGCTTAGACAGGGTGTCCACCGGGGAGCTGTTTTTT.

The chain recombines TRBV6-6 with TRBJ2-7; D is possibly TRBD1 or TRBD2 (5 bases each). Looked up from germline, CDR1 is MNHNY and CDR2 is SVGAGI (reference sequence). V shed 5 bases and J shed 5 bases, with 19 bases lying between them. The CDR3 is made up of 15 amino acids. In DNA, the CDR3 is TGTGCCAGCAGTCAACGGGACCAAAGAAGGGACGAGCAGTACTTC. Encoded protein: CASSQRDQRRDEQYF.

The CDR3 protein is CASSPDSIWRPQHF. For the CDR3, the DNA is TGTGCCAGTAGTCCCGACAGCATTTGGAGGCCCCAGCATTTT. The V and J genes are TRBV19 and TRBJ1-5; D is perhaps TRBD1 (5 bases). The CDR3 loop spans 14 amino acids. Trimming removed 5 bases from V and 9 bases from J, with 17 bases in between. Germline V gives CDR1 LNHDA, CDR2 SQIVND (reference sequence). Based on the CDR3 plus reference TRBV19 and TRBJ1-5, the full variable domain is DGGITQSPKYLFRKEGQNVTLSCEQNLNHDAMYWYRQDPGQGLRLIYYSQIVNDFQKGDIAEGYSVSREKKESFPLTVTSAQKNPTAFYLCASSPDSIWRPQHFGDGTRLSIL.

This chain joins TRBV30 and TRBJ2-3; 11 positions agree with TRBD1. The CDR3 is 16 amino acids. Germline V gene lookup returns CDR1 GTSNPN and CDR2 SVGIG (reference sequence). V lost 3 bases to trimming and J lost 6 bases; unmatched junction nucleotides: 11. CDR3 sequence: CAWSATRDRGADTQYF. The CDR3, as DNA: TGTGCCTGGAGCGCAACTCGGGACAGGGGGGCGGATACGCAGTATTTT.

The chain recombines TRBV6-5 with TRBJ2-7; the D gene is possibly TRBD2 (6 bases). Germline values: CDR1 MNHEY, CDR2 SVGAGI. The V end was cut by 8 bases, the J end by 6 bases, with 17 bases between. This CDR3 comprises 13 residues. The chain's CDR3 is CASSGVVGSEQYF. In DNA form, the CDR3 reads TGTGCCAGCTCGGGGGTGGTGGGTTCCGAGCAGTACTTC.

The chain uses TRBV7-2 and TRBJ2-2, with 8 nucleotides matching TRBD2. This CDR3 has 16 residues. Germline loops: CDR1 SGHTA, CDR2 FQGNSA. With V trimmed by 3 bases and J by 8 bases, 11 bases remained unmatched. The CDR3 DNA is TGTGCCAGCAGCTTTTTGGGAGCGGGGGAGCGAGGGGAGCTGTTTTTT. Its translation: CASSFLGAGERGELFF.

CDR3 region: CASRGDRAQPQHF. The CDR3 nucleotides are TGTGCCAGCAGGGGTGACAGGGCCCAGCCCCAGCATTTT. The gene calls are TRBV28 and TRBJ1-5; 7 nucleotides align to TRBD1. The CDR3 length is 13 residues. In germline, CDR1 is MDHEN, CDR2 SYDVKM. The V segment lost 6 bases and the J segment 7 bases; nucleotides outside the gene matches: 6.

The rearrangement links TRBV21-1 to TRBJ2-7; no DNA check was done on the table's D call, TRBD1. TRBV21-1 is annotated as a pseudogene. The CDR3 sequence is 16 residues long. CDR3 nucleotides: TGTGCCAGCAGCAAAGGGCAGGGCTCGCCCAACTACGAGCAGTACTTC. Translated: CASSKGQGSPNYEQYF.

The genes are TRBV4-1 and TRBJ2-3; 13 bases match TRBD2. Germline trimming cut 2 bases from V and 4 bases from J; bases unmatched to any gene: 9. The CDR3 covers 18 residues. Germline CDR1 and CDR2: MGHRA and YSYEKL. As DNA, the CDR3 is TGCGCCAGCAGCCAAAACACCGGACTAGCGGGAGTAGCAGATACGCAGTATTTT. It yields the protein CASSQNTGLAGVADTQYF.

DNA of the CDR3: TGTGCCAGTAGTCCGGGACAGGGCCCCTTCTACGAGCAGTACTTC. The encoded protein is CASSPGQGPFYEQYF. The chain links TRBV19 to TRBJ2-7, with TRBD1 matching over 9 bases. The V gene end was trimmed by 5 bases and the J gene end by 3 bases; junction bases not matched to a gene: 8. The length of the CDR3 is 15 residues. The germline V gene has CDR1 LNHDA and CDR2 SQIVND (reference sequence).